Listed here are 26 T cell receptor beta chains from one sample, sequenced in a study of PD-L1 blockade in urothelial cancer. Here immunoSEQ multiplex PCR was the method, and the copy in TCRdb shows in-frame clones only, minus some. The data hold approximately 70,000 clones, with about 89% observed a single time. The source was PBMCs, collected around atezolizumab (anti-PD-L1) treatment. Every receptor here comes from a man aged 60 to 75 with urothelial cancer.

This chain uses TRBV7-3 with TRBJ2-3; a weak D match, TRBD2 (7 bases). V was shortened by 4 bases and J by 5 bases, with 19 bases between the two germline ends. Germline CDR1 and CDR2: SGHTA and FQGTGA. This CDR3 has 16 amino acids. The CDR3 nucleotides are TGTGCCAGCAGCTCCACTGGGGGAGGGGGGCAAGATACGCAGTATTTT. It codes for CASSSTGGGGQDTQYF.

The chain's CDR3 is CASSPFTSGRETQYF. The CDR3 DNA reads TGTGCCAGCAGCCCATTCACTAGCGGGAGAGAGACCCAGTACTTC. The V and J genes are TRBV5-4 and TRBJ2-5; TRBD2 agrees at 11 bases. The germline CDR1 and CDR2 sequences are SGHNT and YYREEE (reference sequence). CDR3 length: 15 residues. The V segment lost 4 bases and the J segment 4 bases; nucleotides outside the gene matches: 6.

This clone appeared a few times. The CDR3: CAISDIAGADTQYF. CDR3 bases: TGTGCCATCAGTGATATAGCGGGGGCAGATACGCAGTATTTT. The chain employs TRBV10-3 and TRBJ2-3; 9 nucleotides align to TRBD2. V trimming: 3 bases; J trimming: 4 bases; junction bases outside the gene matches: 2. This CDR3 comprises 14 residues. Germline V gene data show CDR1 as ENHRY and CDR2 as SYGVKD.

The chain combines TRBV7-8 with TRBJ2-7, with D possibly matching TRBD2 (5 bases). CDR1 and CDR2 (germline): SGHVS, FQNEAQ. The V end lost 2 bases, the J end lost 2 bases, and 13 bases lay between the germline ends. The CDR3 loop spans 15 amino acids. CDR3 residues: CASSLYGISPYEQYF. CDR3 in DNA: TGTGCCAGCAGCTTATACGGGATTTCCCCCTACGAGCAGTACTTC.

The chain employs TRBV6-5 and TRBJ1-1; 12 nucleotides match TRBD1. In germline, CDR1 is MNHEY, CDR2 SVGAGI. The V segment lost 0 bases and the J segment 8 bases; nucleotides outside the gene matches: 4. This CDR3 comprises 15 residues. In nucleotides, the CDR3 is TGTGCCAGCAGTTACTCCCCCGGGACAGGGGGCGAAGCTTTCTTT. The encoded protein is CASSYSPGTGGEAFF.

The V gene is TRBV6-1, the J gene TRBJ2-1; 9 bases line up with TRBD1. V shed 7 bases and J 0 bases; nucleotides not matched to a gene: 4. This CDR3 spans 15 amino acids. Germline V CDR1 and CDR2: MNHNS, SASEGT. CDR3 DNA: TGTGCCAGCAAGGGACAGGGTCACTCCTACAATGAGCAGTTCTTC. Amino acid sequence: CASKGQGHSYNEQFF.

The chain joins TRBV11-3 to TRBJ2-1, with 13 bases lining up with TRBD2. The length of the CDR3 is 15 residues. The V and J ends lost 4 bases and 6 bases, in that order; junction bases with no gene match: 3. Germline V gives CDR1 SGHNT, CDR2 YENEEA. The CDR3 loop reads CASSSGLAGANEQFF. The CDR3 DNA sequence: TGTGCCAGCAGCTCCGGACTAGCGGGGGCCAATGAGCAGTTCTTC.

This clone was seen a few times. The V and J genes are TRBV29-1 and TRBJ2-7; 8 positions match TRBD2. CDR1 SQVTM and CDR2 ANQGSEA come from the germline V gene. The ends lost 0 bases at V and 5 bases at J; junction bases unmatched: 3. This CDR3 spans 13 amino acids. The CDR3 sequence is CSVEEGLVDEQYF. CDR3 in DNA: TGCAGCGTTGAAGAGGGACTAGTTGACGAGCAGTACTTC.

The count of this clone is one. The same CDR3 arises from other DNA sequences in this sample as well. This sequence joins TRBV7-9 and TRBJ2-5; weak D call: TRBD1 (6 bases). Germline CDR1 SEHNR, CDR2 FQNEAQ (reference sequence). CDR3 size: 13 residues. V was pared by 2 bases and J by 2 bases, with 6 bases between. The CDR3 is CASSLQGQETQYF. Written as DNA, the CDR3 is TGTGCCAGCAGCTTACAGGGGCAAGAGACCCAGTACTTC.

V usage is TRBV30 and J usage is TRBJ1-2; 8 positions match TRBD1. The V and J ends lost 1 base and 4 bases, in that order; junction bases with no gene match: 2. Germline CDR1 and CDR2: GTSNPN and SVGIG (reference sequence). CDR3 size: 13 residues. The CDR3 reads CAWSGQGTYGYTF. In DNA form, the CDR3 reads TGTGCCTGGAGTGGACAGGGGACCTATGGCTACACCTTC.

CDR3 region: CASSPGFEQYF. CDR3 nucleotide sequence: TGTGCCAGCAGCCCAGGGTTCGAGCAGTACTTC. The chain couples TRBV7-2 to TRBJ2-7, with a possible D match to TRBD1 (5 bases). Germline V gene sequence: CDR1 SGHTA, CDR2 FQGNSA. V lost 5 bases and J 6 bases, leaving 8 bases between the germline ends. The CDR3 is made up of 11 amino acids.

The chain uses TRBV7-2 and TRBJ2-7, with 7 bases lining up with TRBD1. The germline V gene has CDR1 SGHTA and CDR2 FQGNSA. This CDR3 is 17 amino acids long. Trimming cost V 3 bases and J 3 bases; bases outside gene matches: 14. The CDR3, as DNA: TGTGCCAGCAGCTTCCAACCCGGGACAGCAGCCCTCTACGAGCAGTACTTC. Its translation: CASSFQPGTAALYEQYF.

The chain joins TRBV29-1 to TRBJ1-1; weak D call: TRBD1 (5 bases). Per germline, CDR1 SQVTM and CDR2 ANQGSEA. The CDR3 runs 15 residues. The V gene lost 5 bases and the J gene lost 1 base, with 17 bases spanning the gap. The CDR3 bases are TGCAGCGTTCCCACGGCGGGGGTCGGGAACACTGAAGCTTTCTTT. Amino acid sequence: CSVPTAGVGNTEAFF.

This clone has only a few counts. For the CDR3, the DNA is TGTGCCAGCAGCGGCGAGACAGGGATGAACACTGAAGCTTTCTTT. Protein sequence: CASSGETGMNTEAFF. The chain recombines TRBV9 with TRBJ1-1, with 7 nucleotides matching TRBD1. J lost 0 bases, V lost 3 bases, and 5 bases had no gene match. The V gene's germline CDR1 is SGDLS and CDR2 YYNGEE. The CDR3 consists of 15 residues.

This chain joins TRBV4-1 and TRBJ2-1, with D possibly being TRBD2 (6 bases). Germline V gives CDR1 MGHRA, CDR2 YSYEKL. Trimming removed 4 bases from V and 4 bases from J, with 11 bases in between. The CDR3 totals 14 residues. The CDR3 sequence: CASSPRGEYNEQFF. The DNA for the CDR3 is TGCGCCAGCAGCCCTCGCGGGGAATACAATGAGCAGTTCTTC.

The chain uses TRBV4-2 and TRBJ2-1; 12 nucleotides align to TRBD2. The CDR3 has 18 amino acids. Germline assignment: CDR1 LGHNA and CDR2 YNFKEQ. V shed 0 bases, J shed 7 bases, and the junction held 10 bases outside the gene matches. CDR3 sequence reads: CASSQEINLAGGRNEQFF. The CDR3 DNA sequence: TGTGCCAGCAGCCAAGAAATAAACCTAGCGGGAGGGAGAAATGAGCAGTTCTTC.

This chain joins TRBV6-4 and TRBJ1-1; 9 nucleotides line up with TRBD1. The CDR3 loop spans 15 amino acids. The germline V gene has CDR1 MRHNA and CDR2 SNTAGT. The junction had 3 bases not matched to a gene; V was cut back by 1 base and J by 3 bases. The CDR3 spells CASSDWDRVDTEAFF. The CDR3 bases are TGTGCCAGCAGTGACTGGGACAGGGTTGACACTGAAGCTTTCTTT.

The gene calls are TRBV2 and TRBJ2-7, with a possible D match to TRBD2 (6 bases). The CDR3 totals 14 residues. Germline V gene sequence: CDR1 SNHLY, CDR2 FYNNEI. Trimming took 6 bases from V and 0 from J, leaving 12 bases between them. The CDR3 region is CASRELAFSYEQYF. Written as DNA, the CDR3 is TGTGCCAGCAGGGAGCTAGCGTTCTCCTACGAGCAGTACTTC.

The gene calls are TRBV1 and TRBJ1-2; the table's D call TRBD1 went unverified against the DNA. TRBV1 is a pseudogene. This CDR3 spans 16 amino acids. The CDR3: CTSSQRTPLWNYGYTF. In nucleotides, the CDR3 is TGCACCAGCAGCCAAAGGACACCTTTATGGAACTATGGCTACACCTTC.

This chain joins TRBV19 and TRBJ2-7, with 9 bases that match TRBD1. The CDR3 covers 17 residues. The V segment lost 2 bases and the J segment 4 bases; nucleotides outside the gene matches: 12. CDR1 and CDR2 from the germline V gene are LNHDA and SQIVND (reference sequence). CDR3 loop: CASSIKRTGGQGYEQYF. Here the CDR3 DNA reads TGTGCCAGTAGTATAAAAAGAACTGGTGGACAGGGGTACGAGCAGTACTTC. Together with reference TRBV19 and TRBJ2-7, the CDR3 gives the full variable domain: DGGITQSPKYLFRKEGQNVTLSCEQNLNHDAMYWYRQDPGQGLRLIYYSQIVNDFQKGDIAEGYSVSREKKESFPLTVTSAQKNPTAFYLCASSIKRTGGQGYEQYFGPGTRLTVT.

The chain combines TRBV5-1 with TRBJ1-3, with 8 bases identical to TRBD1. Trimming cost V 0 bases and J 2 bases; bases outside gene matches: 4. The CDR3 has 16 residues. Per the germline V gene, CDR1 is SGHRS and CDR2 is YFSETQ. The CDR3, as DNA: TGCGCCAGCAGCTTGGCCGGCAGGGGGCCTGGAAACACCATATATTTT. Translation: CASSLAGRGPGNTIYF.

The chain couples TRBV5-5 to TRBJ1-5; D unclear. V was shortened by 0 bases and J by 4 bases, with 8 bases between the two germline ends. The CDR3 is 14 residues long. Germline-derived CDR1 and CDR2 are SGHKS and YYEKEE (reference sequence). CDR3: CASSLGVSNQPQHF. DNA of the CDR3: TGTGCCAGCAGCTTGGGAGTGTCAAATCAGCCCCAGCATTTT. Full variable domain (missing parts from reference TRBV5-5 and TRBJ1-5): DAGVTQSPTHLIKTRGQQVTLRCSPISGHKSVSWYQQVLGQGPQFIFQYYEKEERGRGNFPDRFSARQFPNYSSELNVNALLLGDSALYLCASSLGVSNQPQHFGDGTRLSIL.

The CDR3 here is CASSYGAGTYEQYF. Written as DNA, the CDR3 is TGTGCCAGCAGTTACGGGGCAGGAACCTACGAGCAGTACTTC. V usage is TRBV6-6 and J usage is TRBJ2-7; possibly TRBD1 for D (5 bases). Germline V gene data show CDR1 as MNHNY and CDR2 as SVGAGI (reference sequence). The CDR3 loop spans 14 amino acids. V was trimmed by 2 bases and J by 2 bases, leaving 10 bases between them.

This clone was counted a single time. V gene TRBV29-1 combines with J gene TRBJ1-4; possibly TRBD1 for D (6 bases). V was pared by 6 bases and J by 5 bases, with 10 bases between. The CDR3 runs 12 residues. Germline assignment: CDR1 SQVTM and CDR2 ANQGSEA. The CDR3 protein is CSVWTANEKLFF. Written as DNA, the CDR3 is TGCAGCGTGTGGACAGCGAATGAAAAACTGTTTTTT.

The chain uses TRBV11-2 and TRBJ2-7; TRBD2 is a possible D gene (5 bases). The germline V gene encodes CDR1 SGHAT and CDR2 FQNNGV. The germline V and J ends were trimmed by 1 base and 4 bases, with 14 bases remaining between them. The CDR3 is made up of 15 amino acids. CDR3 in amino acids: CASSLGASPLYEQYF. The CDR3 DNA reads TGTGCCAGCAGCTTAGGGGCTAGCCCTCTATACGAGCAGTACTTC.

The V gene is TRBV5-1, the J gene TRBJ1-2; 8 bases agree with TRBD1. CDR3 size: 16 residues. V was pared by 1 base and J by 8 bases, with 13 bases of the junction left unmatched. Germline CDR1 reads SGHRS; CDR2 reads YFSETQ. CDR3 bases: TGCGCCAGCAGCTTGATTTTTAGGGACAGGATTTTGGGCTACACCTTC. This encodes CASSLIFRDRILGYTF.